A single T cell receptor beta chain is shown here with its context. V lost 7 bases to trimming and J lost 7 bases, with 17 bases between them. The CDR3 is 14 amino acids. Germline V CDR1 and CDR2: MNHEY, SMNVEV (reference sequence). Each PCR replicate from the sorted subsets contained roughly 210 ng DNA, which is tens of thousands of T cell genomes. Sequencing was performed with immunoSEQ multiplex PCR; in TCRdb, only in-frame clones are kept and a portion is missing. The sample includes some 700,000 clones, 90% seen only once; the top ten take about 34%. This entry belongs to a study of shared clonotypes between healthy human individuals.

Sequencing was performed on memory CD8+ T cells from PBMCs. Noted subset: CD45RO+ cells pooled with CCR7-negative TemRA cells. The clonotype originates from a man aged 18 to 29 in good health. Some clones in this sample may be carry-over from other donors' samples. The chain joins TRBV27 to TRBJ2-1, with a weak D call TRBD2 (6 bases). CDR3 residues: CASINAGSSNEQFF. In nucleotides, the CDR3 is TGTGCCAGCATAAACGCCGGGAGTTCAAATGAGCAGTTCTTC.